This T cell receptor beta chain is from a study of siplizumab effects on memory and regulatory T cells. Where three donor pairs were concerned, the unstimulated naive, memory, effector memory and TEMRA subsets underwent sequencing. This CDR3 has 15 residues. Trimming at V came to 3 bases and at J to 2 bases, leaving 5 bases not matched to a gene. Germline-derived CDR1 and CDR2 are SGHTA and FQGTGA. Assay: immunoSEQ multiplex PCR; the TCRdb copy retains only in-frame clones and omits some. The table lists about 40,000 clones, approximately 88% of them singletons. Findings and caveats of the study: In siplizumab cultures, the suppressive function of proliferating Tregs remained unconfirmed. Naive or memory phenotype was unassignable for roughly 80-96% of proliferating CD4+ or CD8+ clones. Only a minor fraction of alloreactive clones mapped to unstimulated subsets.

About this clone itself: Its antigen is as yet unknown.

This clonotype was sampled from a human donor in good health. The sample was naive CD4+ T cells sorted from blood. The chain joins TRBV7-3 to TRBJ2-3, with TRBD2 matching over 7 bases. CDR3 DNA: TGTGCCAGCAGCTTGAGCGGGAAAATCACAGATACGCAGTATTTT. Its translation is CASSLSGKITDTQYF.